Sequencing of this T cell receptor beta chain was carried out in a study of T cell responses to AZD1222 COVID-19 vaccine. Turning to the study itself: Pooled in the analysis were second doses at about 4 or about 12 weeks.

CDR1 and CDR2 from the germline V gene are MNHEY and SMNVEV (reference sequence). V shed 0 bases and J shed 2 bases, with 9 bases lying between them. The CDR3 is 15 amino acids. As to this clone: What it binds is unknown.

Generated by immunoSEQ multiplex PCR, the TCRdb table keeps only in-frame clones and is missing some. The sample holds about 110,000 clones, about 93% seen once. Overall study results and limits: Close to half of spike-specific TCRs reportedly recognize unmutated variant regions.

The sequencing used peripheral blood, collected on day 0 of AZD1222 vaccination. The rearrangement links TRBV27 to TRBJ2-3, with a possible D match to TRBD2 (5 bases). This receptor was identified in an adult in good health. CDR3 bases: TGTGCCAGCAGTTTATCTCTAGCACCCACAGATACGCAGTATTTT. It yields the protein CASSLSLAPTDTQYF.